This TCR beta chain came from a study of T cell responses to AZD1222 COVID-19 vaccine (dated by TCRdb to the early 2020s). Context from the whole study: AZD1222 recipients whose second dose came at about 4 weeks and those whose second dose came at about 12 weeks were combined into one group, since spike-specific TCR depth and breadth did not differ between the two schedules. TCR sequencing covered more than 230 trial participants: roughly 200 given two doses of AZD1222 and some 25 given two doses of MenACWY control vaccine. Trial participants were enrolled by age into 18-55, 56-69 and 70-plus year subgroups, with 148, 28 and 57 TCR-sequenced participants respectively.

A remark on this clone: No cognate antigen has been identified for it. Within one base of it there is no much larger clone, and no base qualities were kept.

In the paper's terms, the time point label means: baseline before first vaccination. The vaccinee samples were drawn from two UK trials, COV001 and COV002, one of which was a single-blind randomized controlled phase 2/3 trial testing AZD1222 (ChAdOx1 nCoV-19) in healthy adults. For TCRbeta chain sequencing, PBMC samples were collected from trial participants at day 0 and at day 28 after the second dose. The CDR3 regions of human TCRbeta chains were subjected to immunosequencing. The study's own analysis went as follows. Repertoire TCRs were checked for matches against a reference library of SARS-CoV-2-specific TCRs that had been generated using the MIRA antigen-specificity platform. Breadth was defined as the fraction of unique TCRs that were SARS-CoV-2-associated. Depth was defined as the fraction of total T cells that were SARS-CoV-2-associated. Using the MIRA data, each spike-specific TCR was mapped to the spike region that the TCR reacts to and placed in a CD4 or CD8 class. Log10-transformed breadth and depth values were compared by one-way ANOVA with Sidak's multiple comparisons tests. TCRdb took over this immuneACCESS table, retaining in-frame rearrangements with V and J assigned. Such tables are incomplete; in checked studies, under half of the missing clones stem from an unresolved V gene, and the remainder is unexplained. For V, J and clone size, that table is used; D and trimming come from the DNA. The sample table records tens of thousands of clones; about 72% of these occur just once. The ten top clones hold 20% to 25% of the sample.

The CDR3 holds 13 amino acids from the cysteine to the phenylalanine. CDR3 DNA only is kept here, 39 bases in frame from base 1. The junction shows trimming of 5 bases on V and 1 base on J, and the gene matches do not reach 2 bases of it. Taken from the germline V gene (reference sequence), the CDR1 and CDR2 loops are MNHEY and SMNVEV. What the research found in general, with its limitations: Only a handful of AZD1222 recipients were SARS-CoV-2 seropositive at baseline, limiting conclusions about previously exposed vaccinees. The 56-69-year group was small, and its depth increase did not reach significance, likely because of low power. Because no samples from the day 14 peak response were available, repertoires could be characterized only after the peak T cell response. A significant rise in spike-specific TCR breadth and depth was observed after two AZD1222 doses relative to day 0 and relative to MenACWY recipients. Vaccine-associated CD4 TCRs spanned the whole spike protein, with dominant responses in regions 160-218 and 743-854. Reportedly, close to half of the unique spike-specific TCRs recognized epitopes lying outside the regions that are mutated in the B.1.351 and B.1.1.7 variants. Participants were mostly white British and included more females than males, and it was suggested by the authors that clonal diversity may have been underestimated.

This sequence was found in an adult in good health. The sample here was peripheral blood, taken on day 0 of AZD1222 vaccination. The receptor chain draws on TRBV27 and TRBJ2-7; TRBD2 lines up with 7 middle nucleotides. The bases read TGTGCCAGCAGTATGGGACTATCCTACGAGCAGTACTTC. Its protein is CASSMGLSYEQYF.